This T cell receptor (beta chain) was captured by sequencing in a study of blood T cells in healthy people across ages. Study conclusions and caveats: Older individuals had lower TCR beta diversity per million T cells (the decline was roughly linear). No one knew whether donors had CMV, which possibly confounded expanded clonotype changes. The long-lived group displayed more naive CD4+ cells, plus higher diversity, than the aged donors did.

This CDR3 comprises 12 residues. V was cut by 5 bases and J by 2 bases, with 7 bases left in between. CDR1 LNHNV and CDR2 YYDKDF come from the germline V gene (reference sequence). Sample-barcoded 5' priming and a J-beta primer mix drove a second PCR of 7 to 11 cycles. There were at least 3 million CDR3-containing paired-end reads obtained from each sample. TCRdb itself ran the 5' RACE reads through MiXCR, one entry per CDR3 protein. There are 1,500,000 or so distinct CDR3 sequences in the sample; about 45% occur only once, and approximately 4.1% lies in the top ten. This clonotype was counted between two and nine times. No antigen is known for it.

This TCR derives from a woman aged 18-35 years in good health. Material for sequencing was blood. The chain uses TRBV15 and TRBJ2-7; no clear D gene. The CDR3 coding sequence is TGTGCCACCAGCTCCCACGCCTACGAGCAGTACTTC. It yields the protein CATSSHAYEQYF.